What follows are 2 T cell receptor beta chains derived from one specimen sequenced in a study of blood T cell repertoires in COVID-19 (dated by TCRdb to 2020 to 2022). Library prep was done by the immunoSEQ multiplex PCR assay. The table was pulled from immuneACCESS by TCRdb, which kept in-frame rearrangements only. Such tables lose some clones; where checked, under half of the loss comes from unresolved V genes, and the rest has no known cause. This sample gives 400,000 or so clones in total; around 89% of them show up just once. Of the sample, 1.5% to 1.9% falls within the top ten clones. The specimen was peripheral blood. The origin of the receptors is a middle-aged woman with COVID-19, enrolled during active disease.

The chain couples TRBV28 to TRBJ1-6; D is ambiguous. V lost 2 bases and J 9 bases, leaving 11 bases between the germline ends. The CDR3 consists of 14 residues. Germline V gives CDR1 MDHEN, CDR2 SYDVKM. CDR3 amino acids: CASSLGQMASPLHF. CDR3 coding DNA: TGTGCCAGCAGTTTAGGTCAGATGGCTTCACCCCTCCACTTT.

J is TRBJ2-7 and V is TRBV7-2, with TRBD1 as a possible D gene (6 bases). Germline CDR1 SGHTA, CDR2 FQGNSA. Trimming took 4 bases from V and 3 from J, leaving 13 bases between them. The CDR3 extends over 14 amino acids. The CDR3 loop reads CASSSNTGHYEQYF. CDR3 sequence (DNA): TGTGCCAGCAGCTCTAACACAGGGCACTACGAGCAGTACTTC.